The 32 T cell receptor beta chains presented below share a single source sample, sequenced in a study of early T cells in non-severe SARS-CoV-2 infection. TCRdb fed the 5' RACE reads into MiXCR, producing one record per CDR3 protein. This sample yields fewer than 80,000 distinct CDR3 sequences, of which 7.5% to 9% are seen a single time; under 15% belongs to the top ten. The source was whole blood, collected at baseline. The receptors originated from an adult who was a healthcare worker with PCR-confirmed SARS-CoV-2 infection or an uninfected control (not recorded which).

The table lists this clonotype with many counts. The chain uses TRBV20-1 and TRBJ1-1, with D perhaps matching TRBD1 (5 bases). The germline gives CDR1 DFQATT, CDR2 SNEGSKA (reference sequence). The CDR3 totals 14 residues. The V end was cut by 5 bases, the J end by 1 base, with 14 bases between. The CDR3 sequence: CSAGLQAGNTEAFF. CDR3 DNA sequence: TGCAGTGCTGGACTACAGGCTGGGAACACTGAAGCTTTCTTT.

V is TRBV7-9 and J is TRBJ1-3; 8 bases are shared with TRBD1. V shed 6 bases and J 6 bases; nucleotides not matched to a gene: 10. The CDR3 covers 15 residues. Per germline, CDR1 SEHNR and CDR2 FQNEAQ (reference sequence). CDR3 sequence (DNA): TGTGCCAGCAGACCAGGGGGCGCGGTCGCAAACACCATATATTTT. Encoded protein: CASRPGGAVANTIYF.

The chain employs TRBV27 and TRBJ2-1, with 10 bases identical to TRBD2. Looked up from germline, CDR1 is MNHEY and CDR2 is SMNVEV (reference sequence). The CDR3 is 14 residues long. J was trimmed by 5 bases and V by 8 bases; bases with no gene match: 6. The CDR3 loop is CASCVAGGHNEQFF. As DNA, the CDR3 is TGTGCCAGCTGCGTAGCGGGAGGTCACAATGAGCAGTTCTTC.

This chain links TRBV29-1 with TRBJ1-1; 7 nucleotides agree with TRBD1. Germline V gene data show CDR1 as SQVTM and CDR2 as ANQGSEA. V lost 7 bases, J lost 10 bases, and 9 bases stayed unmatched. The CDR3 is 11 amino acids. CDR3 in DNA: TGCAGCGGGGCCAGGGGGTCAAGAGCTTTCTTT. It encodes CSGARGSRAFF.

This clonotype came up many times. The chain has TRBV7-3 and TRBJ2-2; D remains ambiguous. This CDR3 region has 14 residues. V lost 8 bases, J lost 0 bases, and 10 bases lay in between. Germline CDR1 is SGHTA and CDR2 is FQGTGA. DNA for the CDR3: TGTGCCAGCCAATCTACGCCGAACACCGGGGAGCTGTTTTTT. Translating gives CASQSTPNTGELFF.

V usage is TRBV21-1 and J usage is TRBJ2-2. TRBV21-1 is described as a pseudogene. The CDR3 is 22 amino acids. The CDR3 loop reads CASSKAYPNRDADNPNTGELFF. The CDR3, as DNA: TGTGCCAGCAGCAAAGCCTACCCCAATCGCGACGCTGACAACCCGAACACCGGGGAGCTGTTTTTT.

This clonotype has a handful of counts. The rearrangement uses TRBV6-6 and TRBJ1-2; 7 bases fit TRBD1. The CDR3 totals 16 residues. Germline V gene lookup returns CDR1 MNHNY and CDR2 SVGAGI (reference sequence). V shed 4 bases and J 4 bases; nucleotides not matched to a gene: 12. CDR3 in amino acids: CASSLGPRGPGYGYTF. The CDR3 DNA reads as TGTGCCAGCAGTTTGGGTCCTAGGGGGCCCGGCTATGGCTACACCTTC.

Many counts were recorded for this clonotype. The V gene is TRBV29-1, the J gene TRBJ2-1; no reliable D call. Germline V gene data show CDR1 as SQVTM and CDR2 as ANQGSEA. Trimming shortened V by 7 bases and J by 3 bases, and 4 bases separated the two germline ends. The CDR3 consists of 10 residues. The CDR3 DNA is TGCAGCGCTGGCTACAATGAGCAGTTCTTC. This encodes CSAGYNEQFF.

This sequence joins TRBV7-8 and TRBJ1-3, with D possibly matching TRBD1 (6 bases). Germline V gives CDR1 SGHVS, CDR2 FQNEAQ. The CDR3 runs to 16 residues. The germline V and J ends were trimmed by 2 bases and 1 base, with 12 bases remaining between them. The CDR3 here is CASSLTGLESGNTIYF. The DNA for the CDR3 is TGTGCCAGCAGCTTAACAGGGTTAGAATCTGGAAACACCATATATTTT.

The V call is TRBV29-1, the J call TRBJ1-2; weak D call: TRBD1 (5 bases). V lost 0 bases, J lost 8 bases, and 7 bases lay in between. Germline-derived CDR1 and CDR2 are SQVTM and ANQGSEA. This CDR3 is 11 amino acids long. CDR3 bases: TGCAGCGTTGAAGATACAGGCGGCTACACCTTC. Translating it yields CSVEDTGGYTF.

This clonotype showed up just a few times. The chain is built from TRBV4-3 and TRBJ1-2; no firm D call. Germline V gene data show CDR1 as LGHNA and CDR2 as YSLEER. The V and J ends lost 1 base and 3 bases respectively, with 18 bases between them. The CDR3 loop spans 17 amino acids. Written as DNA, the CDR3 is TGCGCCAGCAGCCAAGTCCCCCTTGCCAGACACCACTATGGCTACACCTTC. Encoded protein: CASSQVPLARHHYGYTF.

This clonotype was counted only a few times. The CDR3, as DNA: TGTGCCAGCAGCTTCGGGGCCCAGGGGAGCAATCAGCCCCAGCATTTT. It is translated as CASSFGAQGSNQPQHF. The chain is built from TRBV7-2 and TRBJ1-5; possibly TRBD1 for D (6 bases). The CDR3 length is 16 residues. V was pared by 3 bases and J by 1 base, with 13 bases between. The germline CDR1 and CDR2 sequences are SGHTA and FQGNSA.

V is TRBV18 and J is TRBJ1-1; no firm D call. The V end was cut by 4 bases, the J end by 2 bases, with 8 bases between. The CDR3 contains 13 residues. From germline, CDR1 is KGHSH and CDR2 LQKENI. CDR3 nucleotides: TGTGCCAGCTCACTTCAGGTTAACACTGAAGCTTTCTTT. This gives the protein CASSLQVNTEAFF.

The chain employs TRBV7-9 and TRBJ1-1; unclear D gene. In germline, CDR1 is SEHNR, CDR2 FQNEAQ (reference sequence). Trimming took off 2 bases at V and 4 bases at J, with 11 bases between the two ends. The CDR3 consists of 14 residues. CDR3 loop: CASSLLGELTEAFF. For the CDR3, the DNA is TGTGCCAGCAGCTTACTGGGAGAACTCACTGAAGCTTTCTTT. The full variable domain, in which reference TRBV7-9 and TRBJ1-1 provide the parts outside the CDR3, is DTGVSQNPRHKITKRGQNVTFRCDPISEHNRLYWYRQTLGQGPEFLTYFQNEAQLEKSRLLSDRFSAERPKGSFSTLEIQRTEQGDSAMYLCASSLLGELTEAFFGQGTRLTVV.

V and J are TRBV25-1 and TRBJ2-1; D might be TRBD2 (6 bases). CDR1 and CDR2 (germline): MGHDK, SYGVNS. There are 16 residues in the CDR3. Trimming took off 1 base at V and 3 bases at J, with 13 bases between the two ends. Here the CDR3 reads CASSESAGRLYNEQFF. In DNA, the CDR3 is TGTGCCAGCAGTGAATCGGCGGGACGACTCTACAATGAGCAGTTCTTC.

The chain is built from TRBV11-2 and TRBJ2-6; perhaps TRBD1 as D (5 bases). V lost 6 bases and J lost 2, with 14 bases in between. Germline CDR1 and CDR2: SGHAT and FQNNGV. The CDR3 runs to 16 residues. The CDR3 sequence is CASSTRGTAGANVLTF. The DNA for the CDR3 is TGTGCCAGCAGTACAAGGGGAACTGCTGGGGCCAACGTCCTGACTTTC. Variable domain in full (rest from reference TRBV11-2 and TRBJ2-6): EAGVAQSPRYKIIEKRQSVAFWCNPISGHATLYWYQQILGQGPKLLIQFQNNGVVDDSQLPKDRFSAERLKGVDSTLKIQPAKLEDSAVYLCASSTRGTAGANVLTFGAGSRLTVL.

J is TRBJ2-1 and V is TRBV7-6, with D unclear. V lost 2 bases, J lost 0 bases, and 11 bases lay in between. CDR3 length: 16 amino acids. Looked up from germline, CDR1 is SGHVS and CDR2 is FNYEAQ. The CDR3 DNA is TGTGCCAGCAGCTTAATGCCTATTACCTCCTACAATGAGCAGTTCTTC. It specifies CASSLMPITSYNEQFF.

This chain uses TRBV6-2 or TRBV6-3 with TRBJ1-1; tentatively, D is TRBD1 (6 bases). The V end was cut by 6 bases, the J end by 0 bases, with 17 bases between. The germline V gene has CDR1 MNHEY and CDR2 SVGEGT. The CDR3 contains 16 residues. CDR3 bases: TGTGCCAGCAGCCGCACAGGGCTGGGGATGAACACTGAAGCTTTCTTT. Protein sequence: CASSRTGLGMNTEAFF.

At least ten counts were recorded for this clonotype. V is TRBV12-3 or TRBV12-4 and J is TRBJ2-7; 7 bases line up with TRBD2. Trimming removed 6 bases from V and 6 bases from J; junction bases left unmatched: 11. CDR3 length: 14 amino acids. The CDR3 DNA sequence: TGTGCCAGCAGGGGAGGGGCGGGAGTCGGCGAGCAGTACTTC. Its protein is CASRGGAGVGEQYF.

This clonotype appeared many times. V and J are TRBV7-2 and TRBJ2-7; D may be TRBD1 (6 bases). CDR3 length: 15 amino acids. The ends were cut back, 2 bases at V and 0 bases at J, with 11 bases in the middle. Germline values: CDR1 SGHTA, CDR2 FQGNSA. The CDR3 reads CASSLLRGSSYEQYF. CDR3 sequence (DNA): TGTGCCAGCAGCTTACTAAGGGGGAGCTCCTACGAGCAGTACTTC.

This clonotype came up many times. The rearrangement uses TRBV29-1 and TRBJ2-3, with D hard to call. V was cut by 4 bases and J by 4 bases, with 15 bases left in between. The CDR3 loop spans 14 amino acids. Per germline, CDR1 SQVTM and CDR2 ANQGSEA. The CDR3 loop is CSVALNLGSDTQYF. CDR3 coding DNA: TGCAGCGTTGCCCTTAACCTCGGCTCAGATACGCAGTATTTT.

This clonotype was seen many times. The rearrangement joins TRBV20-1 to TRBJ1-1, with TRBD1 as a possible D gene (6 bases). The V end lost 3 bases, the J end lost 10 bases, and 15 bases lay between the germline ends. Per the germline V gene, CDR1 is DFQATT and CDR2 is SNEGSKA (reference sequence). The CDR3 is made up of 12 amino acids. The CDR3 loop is CSASIGGRRAFF. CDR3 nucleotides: TGCAGTGCTAGTATTGGGGGGCGCAGAGCTTTCTTT.

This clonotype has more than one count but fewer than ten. As DNA, the CDR3 is TGTGCCAGCGGACTAGCGGGAGCGGATGAGCAGTTCTTC. As protein: CASGLAGADEQFF. The chain links TRBV27 to TRBJ2-1; 13 bases agree with TRBD2. Per the germline V gene, CDR1 is MNHEY and CDR2 is SMNVEV (reference sequence). J lost 8 bases, V lost 8 bases, and 3 bases had no gene match. CDR3 size: 13 residues.

CDR3 sequence reads: CASSLFAGTSSYNEQFF. The CDR3 DNA is TGTGCCAGCAGCTTGTTCGCCGGGACTAGCTCCTACAATGAGCAGTTCTTC. The chain combines TRBV7-6 with TRBJ2-1, with 8 bases matching TRBD2. From germline, CDR1 is SGHVS and CDR2 FNYEAQ. The ends lost 3 bases at V and 0 bases at J; junction bases unmatched: 7. CDR3 length: 17 residues.

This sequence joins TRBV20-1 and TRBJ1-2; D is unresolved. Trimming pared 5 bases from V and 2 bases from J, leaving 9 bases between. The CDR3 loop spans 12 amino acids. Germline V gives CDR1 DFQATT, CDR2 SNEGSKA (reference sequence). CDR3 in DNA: TGCAGTGCTTCAGACCCCAACTATGGCTACACCTTC. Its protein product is CSASDPNYGYTF.

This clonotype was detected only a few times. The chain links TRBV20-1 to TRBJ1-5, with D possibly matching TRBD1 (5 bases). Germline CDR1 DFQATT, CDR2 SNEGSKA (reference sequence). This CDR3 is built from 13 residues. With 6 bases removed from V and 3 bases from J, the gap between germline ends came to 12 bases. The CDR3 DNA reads TGCAGTGCAGGGGACCGCAACAATCAGCCCCAGCATTTT. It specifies CSAGDRNNQPQHF.

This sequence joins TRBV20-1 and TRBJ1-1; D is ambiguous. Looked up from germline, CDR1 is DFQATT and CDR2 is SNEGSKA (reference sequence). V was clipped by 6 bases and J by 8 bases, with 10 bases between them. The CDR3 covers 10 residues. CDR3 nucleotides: TGCAGTGCGTTGGATAGGGAAGCTTTCTTT. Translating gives CSALDREAFF.

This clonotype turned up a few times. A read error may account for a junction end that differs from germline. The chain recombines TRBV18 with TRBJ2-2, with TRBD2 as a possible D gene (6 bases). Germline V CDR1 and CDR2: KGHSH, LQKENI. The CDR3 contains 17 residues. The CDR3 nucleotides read TGTGCCAGCTCACCACCTGTCGCCGGAGGGAACGCCGGGGAGCTGTTTTTT. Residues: CASSPPVAGGNAGELFF.

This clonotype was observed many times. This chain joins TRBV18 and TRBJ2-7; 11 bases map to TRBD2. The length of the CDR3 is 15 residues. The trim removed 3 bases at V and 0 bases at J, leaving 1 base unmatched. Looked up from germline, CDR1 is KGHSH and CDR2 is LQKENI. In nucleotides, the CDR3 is TGTGCCAGCTCACCGGGACTAGCGGCCTCCTACGAGCAGTACTTC. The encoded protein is CASSPGLAASYEQYF.

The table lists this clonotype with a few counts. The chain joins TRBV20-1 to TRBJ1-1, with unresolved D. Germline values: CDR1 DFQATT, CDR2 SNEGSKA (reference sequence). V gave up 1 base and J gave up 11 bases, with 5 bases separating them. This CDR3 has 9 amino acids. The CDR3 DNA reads TGCAGTGCTAGAGCCCCGGCTTTCTTT. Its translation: CSARAPAFF.

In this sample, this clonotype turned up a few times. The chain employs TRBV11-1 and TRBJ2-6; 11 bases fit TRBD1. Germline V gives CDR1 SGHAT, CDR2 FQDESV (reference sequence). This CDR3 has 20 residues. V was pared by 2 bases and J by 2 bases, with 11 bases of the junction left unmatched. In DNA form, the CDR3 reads TGTGCCAGCAGCTTATCGCCGACCGGACAGGGGGCGACTGGGGCCAACGTCCTGACTTTC. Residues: CASSLSPTGQGATGANVLTF. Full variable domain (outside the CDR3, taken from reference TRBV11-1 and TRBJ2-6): EAEVAQSPRYKITEKSQAVAFWCDPISGHATLYWYRQILGQGPELLVQFQDESVVDDSQLPKDRFSAERLKGVDSTLKIQPAELGDSAMYLCASSLSPTGQGATGANVLTFGAGSRLTVL.

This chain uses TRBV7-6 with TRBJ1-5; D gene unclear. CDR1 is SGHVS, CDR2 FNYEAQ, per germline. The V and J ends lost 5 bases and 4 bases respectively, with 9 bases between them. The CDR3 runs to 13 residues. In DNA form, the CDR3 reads TGTGCCAGCAGCCCCGAGGAAAATCAGCCCCAGCATTTT. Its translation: CASSPEENQPQHF.